The clone carrying this T cell receptor (beta chain) occurred many times. This sample was taken from a study of T-cell reconstitution after alpha-beta-depleted transplantation in children. The library targeted TCRbeta and was prepared with unique molecular identifiers. TCRdb itself ran the PCR reads through MiXCR, one entry per CDR3 protein. The top ten hold under 15% of the sample, which has more than 150,000 distinct CDR3 sequences, approximately 15% seen once. V was shortened by 7 bases and J by 7 bases, with 20 bases between the two germline ends. Germline V lookup: CDR1 SEHNR, CDR2 FQNEAQ (reference sequence). This CDR3 contains 15 residues.

The V call is TRBV7-9, the J call TRBJ2-1; D assignment may be TRBD1 or TRBD2 (6 bases each). This clonotype originated in a human donor who donated a stem cell graft to a child with acute lymphoblastic leukemia. Sequencing used PBMCs from the stem cell graft donor, obtained from the stem cell graft. CDR3 sequence (DNA): TGTGCCAGCACCCTGGGGGGCCCCGAACGGAATGAGCAGTTCTTC. It is translated as CASTLGGPERNEQFF.